This T cell receptor beta chain came from a study of shared clonotypes between healthy human individuals. Study-wide context: A donor's plate count was three for CD4 naive and three for CD4 memory; CD8 naive had two and CD8 memory one.

CDR1 ENHRY and CDR2 SYGVKD come from the germline V gene. The CDR3 has 16 residues. V was trimmed by 3 bases and J by 4 bases, leaving 16 bases between them. Authors' data handling: Junction-only sequences without quality scores came from ImmunoSEQ, so filtering differed. Here immunoSEQ multiplex PCR was the method, and the copy in TCRdb shows in-frame clones only, minus some. V and J calls plus clone size are reproduced from that table; the DNA served to infer D and trimming. The sample holds 190,000 or so clones, approximately 62% seen once. The V and J genes are TRBV10-3 and TRBJ1-5; TRBD1 is a possible D gene (5 bases). Source material: memory CD4+ T cells sorted from blood. The subset was: CD45RA-negative fraction. The source of this sequence is a man in his thirties or forties in good health. CDR3 nucleotides: TGTGCCATCAGTGACGGTTTAGGGGACCGGAATCAGCCCCAGCATTTT. The encoded protein is CAISDGLGDRNQPQHF.